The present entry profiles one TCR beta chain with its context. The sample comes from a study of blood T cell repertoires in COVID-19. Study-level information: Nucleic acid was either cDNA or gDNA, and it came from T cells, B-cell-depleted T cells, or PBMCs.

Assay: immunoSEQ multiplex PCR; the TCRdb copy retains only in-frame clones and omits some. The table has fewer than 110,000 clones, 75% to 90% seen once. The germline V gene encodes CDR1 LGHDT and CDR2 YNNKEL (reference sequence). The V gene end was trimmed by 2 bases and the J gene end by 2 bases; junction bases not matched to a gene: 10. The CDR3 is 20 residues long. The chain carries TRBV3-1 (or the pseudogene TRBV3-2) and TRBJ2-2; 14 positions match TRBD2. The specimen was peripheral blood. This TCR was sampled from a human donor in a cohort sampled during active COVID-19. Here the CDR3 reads CASSQRHRTSGGTNTGELFF. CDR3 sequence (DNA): TGTGCCAGCAGCCAACGTCATAGGACTAGCGGGGGGACTAACACCGGGGAGCTGTTTTTT.